The present entry profiles one T cell receptor (beta chain) with its context. Its specificity is unknown. The data derive from a study of cytomegalovirus exposure and HLA in healthy donors. A multiplex PCR was run with 60 Vbeta primers and 13 Jbeta primers. Libraries were prepared by immunoSEQ multiplex PCR; TCRdb keeps only in-frame clonotypes and omits some of them. This table has 150,000 to 200,000 clones, roughly 79% appearing once. Study findings and constraints: Donors belonging to an Asian-associated ancestry cluster reportedly showed fewer N-insertions in productive TCRs than the roughly 670-donor mean, according to what a later analysis found. A later analysis found most CMV-associated TCR beta chains apparently HLA-restricted. It was shown in a later analysis that HLA-associated TCR beta chains were more clonally expanded than other, equally common chains.

This sequence originates from a woman aged 18-30 years in good health and CMV-seropositive. What was sequenced was PBMCs.

Written as DNA, the CDR3 is TGTGCCAGCAGCCCCCAGGCGGGGGATCCCTACGAGCAGTACTTC. Its translation: CASSPQAGDPYEQYF. The chain recombines TRBV7-9 with TRBJ2-7, with 7 bases that match TRBD2. The CDR3 contains 15 residues. The germline gives CDR1 SEHNR, CDR2 FQNEAQ (reference sequence). Trimming at V came to 5 bases and at J to 2 bases, leaving 9 bases not matched to a gene.